What follows are 8 T cell receptor beta chains derived from one specimen sequenced in a study of blood T cell repertoires in COVID-19. The assay was immunoSEQ multiplex PCR, and TCRdb's table has in-frame clones only and misses some. The top ten hold nearly 6.5% of the sample, which has approximately 300,000 clones, 89% seen once. Sequencing was done on a sample of peripheral blood. The receptors derive from a man aged 18 to 30 who had recovered from COVID-19.

The rearrangement uses TRBV6-1 and TRBJ1-6; no firm D call. Deletions cut 4 bases from V and 8 bases from J, with 21 bases between. Germline values: CDR1 MNHNS, CDR2 SASEGT. The CDR3 sequence is 17 residues long. CDR3 bases: TGTGCCAGCAGTGCCCGGGTCCTCGGTTCGGTCTATTCACCCCTCCACTTT. Protein: CASSARVLGSVYSPLHF.

The J gene is TRBJ2-7, the V gene TRBV27; a possible D gene is TRBD1 (5 bases). Trimming took off 0 bases at V and 3 bases at J, with 12 bases between the two ends. The CDR3 has 15 residues. Germline assignment: CDR1 MNHEY and CDR2 SMNVEV (reference sequence). CDR3 DNA sequence: TGTGCCAGCAGTTTATCGCAGGGTTTGGGCTACGAGCAGTACTTC. Its protein is CASSLSQGLGYEQYF.

This chain uses TRBV29-1 with TRBJ2-7; 16 positions agree with TRBD2. The germline V gene encodes CDR1 SQVTM and CDR2 ANQGSEA. V was clipped by 3 bases and J by 1 base; unmatched bases: 3. This CDR3 is built from 16 residues. The CDR3 nucleotides read TGCAGCGTTGATGGGACTAGCGGGAGGGCGTCCTACGAGCAGTACTTC. Translating gives CSVDGTSGRASYEQYF.

The chain uses TRBV19 and TRBJ1-1; D uncertain. Germline V gives CDR1 LNHDA, CDR2 SQIVND (reference sequence). Deletions cut 5 bases from V and 0 bases from J, with 10 bases between. This CDR3 spans 14 amino acids. This CDR3 is CASSFNQMNTEAFF. The CDR3 DNA follows: TGTGCCAGTAGTTTCAATCAAATGAACACTGAAGCTTTCTTT.

V is TRBV11-1 and J is TRBJ1-1; D remains ambiguous. Trimming left V 6 bases short and J 3 bases short, with 17 bases between. Germline CDR1 is SGHAT and CDR2 is FQDESV (reference sequence). The CDR3 consists of 15 residues. The CDR3 nucleotides are TGTGCCAGCAGTCCGGGGTTCAATCCGGACACTGAAGCTTTCTTT. The encoded protein is CASSPGFNPDTEAFF. Combining the CDR3 with reference TRBV11-1 and TRBJ1-1 gives the whole variable domain EAEVAQSPRYKITEKSQAVAFWCDPISGHATLYWYRQILGQGPELLVQFQDESVVDDSQLPKDRFSAERLKGVDSTLKIQPAELGDSAMYLCASSPGFNPDTEAFFGQGTRLTVV.

The chain is built from TRBV12-5 and TRBJ2-1, with no clear D. The CDR3 consists of 14 residues. The V end was cut by 0 bases, the J end by 8 bases, with 11 bases between. Germline CDR1 LGHNT, CDR2 FRNRAP. CDR3 protein: CASGLVPNIDEQFF. The CDR3 DNA follows: TGTGCTAGTGGTTTGGTACCCAACATCGATGAGCAGTTCTTC.

This sequence joins TRBV19 and TRBJ1-2; D possibly corresponds to TRBD1 (5 bases). Per germline, CDR1 LNHDA and CDR2 SQIVND (reference sequence). This CDR3 is built from 17 residues. V was shortened by 1 base and J by 5 bases, with 20 bases between the two germline ends. The DNA for the CDR3 is TGTGCCAGTAGTATAGGAGTTCGGGGGACGGAATTTTATGGCTACACCTTC. Translating gives CASSIGVRGTEFYGYTF.

This clone has a handful of counts. J is TRBJ2-3 and V is TRBV19; 8 positions agree with TRBD1. Unmatched junction bases numbered 15, after V lost 5 bases and J lost 5 bases. Germline V lookup: CDR1 LNHDA, CDR2 SQIVND (reference sequence). The CDR3 spans 17 residues. In DNA form, the CDR3 reads TGTGCCAGTAGTGTCACTGGCGGACAGGGTATTGAAGATACGCAGTATTTT. It codes for CASSVTGGQGIEDTQYF.